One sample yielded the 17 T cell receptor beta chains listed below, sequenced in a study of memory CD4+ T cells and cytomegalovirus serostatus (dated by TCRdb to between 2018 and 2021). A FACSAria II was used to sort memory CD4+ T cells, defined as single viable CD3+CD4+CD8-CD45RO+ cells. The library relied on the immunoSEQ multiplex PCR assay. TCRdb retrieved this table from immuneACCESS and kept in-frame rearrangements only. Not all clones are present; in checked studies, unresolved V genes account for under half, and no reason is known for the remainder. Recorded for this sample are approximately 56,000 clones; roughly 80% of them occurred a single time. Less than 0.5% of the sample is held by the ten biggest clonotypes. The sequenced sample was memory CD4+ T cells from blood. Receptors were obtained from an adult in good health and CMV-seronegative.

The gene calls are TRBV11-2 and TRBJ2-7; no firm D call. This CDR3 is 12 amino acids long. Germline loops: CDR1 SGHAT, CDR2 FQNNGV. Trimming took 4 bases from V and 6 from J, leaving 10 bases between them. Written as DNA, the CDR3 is TGTGCCAGCAGCTCCGCCCGTCTCGAGCAGTACTTC. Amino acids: CASSSARLEQYF.

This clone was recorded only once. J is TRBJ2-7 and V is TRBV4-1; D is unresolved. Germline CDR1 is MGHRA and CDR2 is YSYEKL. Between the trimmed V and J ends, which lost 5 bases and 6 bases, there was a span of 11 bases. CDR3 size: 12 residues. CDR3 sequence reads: CASSVFGGEQYF. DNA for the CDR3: TGCGCCAGCAGCGTCTTTGGCGGCGAGCAGTACTTC.

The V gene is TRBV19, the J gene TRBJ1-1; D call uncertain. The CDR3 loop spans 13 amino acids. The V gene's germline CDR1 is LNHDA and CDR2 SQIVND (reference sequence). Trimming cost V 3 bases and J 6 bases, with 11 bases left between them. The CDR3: CASSMGGPAEAFF. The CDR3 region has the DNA TGTGCCAGTAGTATGGGTGGCCCAGCTGAAGCTTTCTTT.

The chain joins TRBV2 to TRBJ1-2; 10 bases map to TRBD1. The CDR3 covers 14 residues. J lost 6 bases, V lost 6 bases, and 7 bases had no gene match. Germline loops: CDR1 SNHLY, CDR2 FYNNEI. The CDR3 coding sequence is TGTGCCAGCAGAGGGGACAGGGGCAACCATGGCTACACCTTC. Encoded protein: CASRGDRGNHGYTF.

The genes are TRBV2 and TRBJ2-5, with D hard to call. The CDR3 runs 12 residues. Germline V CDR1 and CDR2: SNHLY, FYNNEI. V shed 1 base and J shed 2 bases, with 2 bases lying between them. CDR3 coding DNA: TGTGCCAGCAGTGAAGAACAAGAGACCCAGTACTTC. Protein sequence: CASSEEQETQYF.

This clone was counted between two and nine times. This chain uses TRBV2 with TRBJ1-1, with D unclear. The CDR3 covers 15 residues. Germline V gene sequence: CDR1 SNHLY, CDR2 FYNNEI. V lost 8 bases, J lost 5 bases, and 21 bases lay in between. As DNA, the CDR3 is TGTGCCAGCGTAGGGATGCACGGGTTGGGTACTGAAGCTTTCTTT. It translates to CASVGMHGLGTEAFF.

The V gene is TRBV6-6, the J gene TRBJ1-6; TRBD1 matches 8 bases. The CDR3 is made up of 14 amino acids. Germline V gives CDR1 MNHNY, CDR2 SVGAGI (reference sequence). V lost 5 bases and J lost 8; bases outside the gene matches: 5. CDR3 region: CASSDRGDYSPLHF. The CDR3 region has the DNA TGTGCCAGCAGTGACAGGGGTGATTATTCACCCCTCCACTTT.

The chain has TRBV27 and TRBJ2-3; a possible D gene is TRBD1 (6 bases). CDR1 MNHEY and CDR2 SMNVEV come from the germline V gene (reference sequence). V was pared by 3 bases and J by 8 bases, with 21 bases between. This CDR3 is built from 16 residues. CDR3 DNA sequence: TGTGCCAGCAGTTTGGCTTTCGGGACAATTCAGGCTACGCAGTATTTT. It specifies CASSLAFGTIQATQYF.

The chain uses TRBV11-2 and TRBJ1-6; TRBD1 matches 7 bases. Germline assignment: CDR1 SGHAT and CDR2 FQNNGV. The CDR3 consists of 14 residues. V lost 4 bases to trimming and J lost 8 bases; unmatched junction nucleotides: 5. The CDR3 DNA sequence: TGTGCCAGCAGCTCCCGGGACAGAGATTCACCCCTCCACTTT. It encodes CASSSRDRDSPLHF.

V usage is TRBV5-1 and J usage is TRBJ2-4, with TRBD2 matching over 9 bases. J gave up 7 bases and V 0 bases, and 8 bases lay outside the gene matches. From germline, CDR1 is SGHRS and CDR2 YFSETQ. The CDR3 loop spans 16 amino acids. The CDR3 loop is CASSLDPAGGTNIQYF. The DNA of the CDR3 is TGCGCCAGCAGCTTGGATCCAGCGGGGGGAACGAACATTCAGTACTTC.

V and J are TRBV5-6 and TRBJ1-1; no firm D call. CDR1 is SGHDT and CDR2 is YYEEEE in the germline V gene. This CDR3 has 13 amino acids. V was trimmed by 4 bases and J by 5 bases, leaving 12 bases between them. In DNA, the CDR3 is TGTGCCAGCAGCCTGACCGGCGCAACTGAAGCTTTCTTT. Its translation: CASSLTGATEAFF. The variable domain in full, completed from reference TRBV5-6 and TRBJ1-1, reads DAGVTQSPTHLIKTRGQQVTLRCSPKSGHDTVSWYQQALGQGPQFIFQYYEEEERQRGNFPDRFSGHQFPNYSSELNVNALLLGDSALYLCASSLTGATEAFFGQGTRLTVV.

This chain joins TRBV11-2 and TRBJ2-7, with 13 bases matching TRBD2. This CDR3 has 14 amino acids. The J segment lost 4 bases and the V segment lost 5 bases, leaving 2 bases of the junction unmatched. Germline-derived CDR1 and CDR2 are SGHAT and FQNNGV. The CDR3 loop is CASSPGLAGYEQYF. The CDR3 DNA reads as TGTGCCAGCAGCCCGGGACTAGCGGGGTACGAGCAGTACTTC. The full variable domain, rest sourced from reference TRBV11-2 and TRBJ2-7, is EAGVAQSPRYKIIEKRQSVAFWCNPISGHATLYWYQQILGQGPKLLIQFQNNGVVDDSQLPKDRFSAERLKGVDSTLKIQPAKLEDSAVYLCASSPGLAGYEQYFGPGTRLTVT.

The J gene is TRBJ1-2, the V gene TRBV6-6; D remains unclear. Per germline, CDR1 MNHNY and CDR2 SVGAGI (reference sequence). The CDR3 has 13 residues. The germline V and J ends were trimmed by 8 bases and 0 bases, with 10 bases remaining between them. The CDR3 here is CASCTEANYGYTF. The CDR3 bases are TGTGCCAGCTGTACGGAAGCTAACTATGGCTACACCTTC.

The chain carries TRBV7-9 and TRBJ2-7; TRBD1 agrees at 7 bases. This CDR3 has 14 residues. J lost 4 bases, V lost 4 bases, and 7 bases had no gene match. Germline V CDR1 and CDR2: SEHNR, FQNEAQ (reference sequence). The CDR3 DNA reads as TGTGCCAGCAGCTGGGAACAGGGGCCTTACGAGCAGTACTTC. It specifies CASSWEQGPYEQYF.

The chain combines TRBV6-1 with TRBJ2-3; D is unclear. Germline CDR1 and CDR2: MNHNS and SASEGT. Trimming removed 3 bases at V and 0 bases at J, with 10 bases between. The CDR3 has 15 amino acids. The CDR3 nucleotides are TGTGCCAGCAGTGATAACGGCCGAAGCACAGATACGCAGTATTTT. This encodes CASSDNGRSTDTQYF.

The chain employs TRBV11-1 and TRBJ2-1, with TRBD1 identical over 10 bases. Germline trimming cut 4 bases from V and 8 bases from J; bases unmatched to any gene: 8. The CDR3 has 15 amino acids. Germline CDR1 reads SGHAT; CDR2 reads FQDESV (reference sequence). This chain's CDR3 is CASSYKTGGAYEQFF. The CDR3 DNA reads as TGTGCCAGCAGCTACAAGACAGGGGGCGCTTATGAGCAGTTCTTC.

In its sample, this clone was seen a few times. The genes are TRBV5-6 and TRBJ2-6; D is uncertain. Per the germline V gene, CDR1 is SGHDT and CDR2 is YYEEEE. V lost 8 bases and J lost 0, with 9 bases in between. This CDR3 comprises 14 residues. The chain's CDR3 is CASQRGSGANVLTF. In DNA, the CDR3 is TGTGCCAGTCAACGTGGCTCTGGGGCCAACGTCCTGACTTTC.